What follows describes a single TCR beta chain. Its binding antigen is unknown. Per-base quality was not reported, and no clone a single base away is much larger than it. TCRbeta CDR3 regions were amplified from genomic DNA by means of the immunoSEQ Assay, a bias-controlled multiplex PCR. The paper's data handling went like this. Within the assay, amplification of reference gene primers was used to estimate how many nucleated cells each sample contained. To quantify the absolute abundance of each unique TCRbeta CDR3 rearrangement, sequence reads were collapsed and filtered. For each sample, productive Simpson clonality was calculated as the square root of Simpson's diversity index across productive rearrangements. In TCRdb, the immuneACCESS table is reduced to in-frame sequences with V and J assigned. These tables do not hold every clone; where another copy was compared, an unresolved V gene accounts for under half, and the others remain unexplained. That table is the source of V, J and clone size, and D and trimming were worked out from the DNA. For this sample there are 450,000 to 500,000 clones; roughly 90% appear just once. The ten largest make up 0.7% of the sample.

This specimen comes from a study of blood T cell repertoires in COVID-19 (dated by TCRdb to 2018 to 2020). With respect to the entire study: Collaborator samples came from the United States, Italy and Spain and covered acute and convalescent phases of COVID-19. The prospective study material was composed of cDNA or gDNA derived from T cells, B-cell-depleted T cells, or PBMCs. The dataset comprised deeply sampled blood TCRbeta repertoires from subjects exposed to, actively infected with, or recovered from COVID-19. The repertoires were made available in a free public database intended to serve as a resource for research on the immune response to SARS-CoV-2. Samples were obtained from the ongoing ImmuneRACE study (first 160 participants) and from about 1,300 subjects provided by 6 global collaborators. The sample metadata nearly always contained a de-identified subject ID, COVID-19 status, age in years and sex. Where HLA class I and class II types were available, the types were taken from metadata supplied by the sample provider, not from assay-based typing. On the study overall, not on this receptor specifically: The amount of clinical and demographic metadata varied by source and participant and was provided uncurated.

Participants in the prospective study were enrolled through a virtual design, were aged about 18 to 100 years, and lived in 20 to 30 United States geographic areas. In the prospective study, cohorts were assigned on the basis of participant-reported clinical history obtained from a screening survey and a study questionnaire. ImmuneRACE Cohort 3 recovered participants were defined by two consecutive negative NP/OP PCR tests, healthcare professional clearance, or symptom resolution. Mobile phlebotomists in the prospective study collected whole blood, serum and a nasopharyngeal or oropharyngeal swab from every participant. Participants in the prospective study had the option to provide additional blood draws and questionnaires over an approximately 2-month period. Prospective study blood samples were shipped either frozen or at room temperature before DNA extraction. The CDR3 holds 17 amino acids from the cysteine to the phenylalanine. CDR3 DNA is the only sequence kept; it has 51 bases, read in frame from the first base. Taken from the germline V gene, the CDR1 and CDR2 loops are SGHDT and YYEEEE. The germline ends are 21 bases apart after V is trimmed by 1 base and J by 7 bases.

The rearranged segments are TRBV5-6 and TRBJ1-5, with a tentative D gene TRBD1 over 5 matching bases. The sample taken for sequencing was PBMCs or T cells enriched from blood (not recorded which). The receptor comes from a woman under 30 who had recovered from COVID-19. CDR3 protein: CASSLLSSGGGGQPQHF. The bases read TGTGCCAGCAGCTTGCTATCATCGGGTGGGGGGGGGCAGCCCCAGCATTTT.